The clone carrying this TCR beta chain appeared once. No antigen is known for it. Every donor was a healthy person donating bone marrow. The PCR employed 60 Vbeta primers together with 13 Jbeta primers. The method was immunoSEQ multiplex PCR; TCRdb's version includes in-frame clones alone and lacks a portion of them. Among 150,000 to 200,000 clones, 70% to 90% were seen once, and the ten largest hold 2% to 2.5%. In germline, CDR1 is MNHNY, CDR2 SVGAGI (reference sequence). V dropped 8 bases and J dropped 4 bases, with 17 bases sitting between them. This CDR3 has 14 residues. The entry originates in a study of cytomegalovirus exposure and HLA in healthy donors. Study observations and caveats: Analyses of presence/absence relied on an assumption of roughly uniform sequencing depth across donors. An analysis done earlier found most TCR beta V segments productive about 90% or about 30% of the time.

The chain is built from TRBV6-6 and TRBJ2-5; no clear D. The source material was PBMCs. The sequence was obtained from a woman in her thirties in good health and CMV-seronegative. The CDR3 sequence: CASGFIQNRETQYF. The CDR3 DNA reads TGTGCCAGCGGGTTTATACAGAACCGAGAGACCCAGTACTTC.